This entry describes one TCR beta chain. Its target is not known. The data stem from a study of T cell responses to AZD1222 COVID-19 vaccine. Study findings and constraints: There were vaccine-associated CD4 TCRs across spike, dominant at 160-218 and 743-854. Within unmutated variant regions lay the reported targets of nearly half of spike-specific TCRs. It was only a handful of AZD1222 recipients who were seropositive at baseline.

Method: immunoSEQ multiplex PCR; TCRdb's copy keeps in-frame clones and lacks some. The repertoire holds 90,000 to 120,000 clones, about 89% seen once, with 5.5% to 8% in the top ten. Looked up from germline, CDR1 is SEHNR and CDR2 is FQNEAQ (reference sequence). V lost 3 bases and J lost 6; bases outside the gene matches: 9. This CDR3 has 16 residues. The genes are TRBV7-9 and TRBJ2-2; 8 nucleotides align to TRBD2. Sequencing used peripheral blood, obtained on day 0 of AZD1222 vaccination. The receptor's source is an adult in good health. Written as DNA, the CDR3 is TGTGCCAGCAGCTTCCCAAGGCTAGCGGGCGCCGGGGAGCTGTTTTTT. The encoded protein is CASSFPRLAGAGELFF.